Following are 9 T cell receptor beta chains from one sample sequenced in a study of T cells after yellow fever vaccination. TCRdb redid the calling of the 5' RACE reads with MiXCR, one entry per CDR3 protein. The sample carries almost 600,000 distinct CDR3 sequences, 13% recorded once. The sequences come from PBMCs, collected on the day of the yellow fever booster vaccination. The receptors were gathered from a young man who received the YFV17D yellow fever vaccine.

This clonotype occurred a few times. The chain combines TRBV5-1 with TRBJ2-4, with D perhaps matching TRBD2 (5 bases). CDR1 and CDR2 from the germline V gene are SGHRS and YFSETQ. The CDR3 loop spans 15 amino acids. V was pared by 4 bases and J by 0 bases, with 11 bases between. CDR3: CASSQTAVAKNIQYF. CDR3 nucleotides: TGCGCCAGCAGCCAAACAGCGGTAGCCAAAAACATTCAGTACTTC. The full variable domain, completed using reference TRBV5-1 and TRBJ2-4, is KAGVTQTPRYLIKTRGQQVTLSCSPISGHRSVSWYQQTPGQGLQFLFEYFSETQRNKGNFPGRFSGRQFSNSRSEMNVSTLELGDSALYLCASSQTAVAKNIQYFGAGTRLSVL.

The chain joins TRBV5-1 to TRBJ1-6; unclear D gene. Germline CDR1 reads SGHRS; CDR2 reads YFSETQ. The CDR3 runs 15 residues. V lost 1 base, J lost 0 bases, and 5 bases lay in between. Here the CDR3 DNA reads TGCGCCAGCAGCTTGTTGAGCTCCTATAATTCACCCCTCCACTTT. Amino acids: CASSLLSSYNSPLHF.

V is TRBV12-3 or TRBV12-4 and J is TRBJ2-3; D might be TRBD2 (6 bases). The ends were cut back, 4 bases at V and 0 bases at J, with 14 bases in the middle. The CDR3 length is 16 residues. The CDR3 nucleotides read TGTGCCAGCAGTTGGGGACTTCTGGGTAGCACAGATACGCAGTATTTT. Amino acid sequence: CASSWGLLGSTDTQYF.

In DNA, the CDR3 is TGTGCCTGGAGTAAGACAGGTTACGAAAAACTGTTTTTT. Its translation is CAWSKTGYEKLFF. The chain recombines TRBV30 with TRBJ1-4; TRBD1 might be the D (6 bases). Germline assignment: CDR1 GTSNPN and CDR2 SVGIG (reference sequence). Deletions cut 2 bases from V and 8 bases from J, with 12 bases between. This CDR3 region has 13 residues.

This clonotype was seen more than once but under ten times. The chain carries TRBV5-1 and TRBJ2-7; 7 positions match TRBD1. The CDR3 extends over 14 amino acids. Per the germline V gene, CDR1 is SGHRS and CDR2 is YFSETQ. V lost 4 bases and J lost 3; bases outside the gene matches: 7. Written as DNA, the CDR3 is TGCGCCAGCAGCGTAGGACAGGTATACTACGAGCAGTACTTC. Its translation: CASSVGQVYYEQYF.

A few counts support this clonotype. The genes are TRBV9 and TRBJ2-1, with 12 bases lining up with TRBD2. Germline CDR1 and CDR2: SGDLS and YYNGEE. Unmatched junction bases numbered 11, after V lost 6 bases and J lost 4 bases. The CDR3 has 17 amino acids. The CDR3: CASTKGLAGANYNEQFF. The CDR3 nucleotides are TGTGCCAGCACCAAGGGACTAGCGGGTGCGAATTACAATGAGCAGTTCTTC.

The genes are TRBV15 and TRBJ1-1; TRBD1 might be the D (5 bases). CDR1 LNHNV and CDR2 YYDKDF come from the germline V gene (reference sequence). Trimming removed 3 bases at V and 5 bases at J, with 13 bases between. This CDR3 has 14 amino acids. CDR3 loop: CATSSTPGSTEAFF. The DNA of the CDR3 is TGTGCCACCAGCAGTACCCCAGGGTCTACTGAAGCTTTCTTT.

This clonotype was counted a few times. The V gene is TRBV20-1, the J gene TRBJ1-1; a possible D gene is TRBD1 (5 bases). Trimming took off 5 bases at V and 8 bases at J, with 12 bases between the two ends. The CDR3 has 11 amino acids. CDR1 is DFQATT and CDR2 is SNEGSKA in the germline V gene (reference sequence). The CDR3 sequence is CSADRGAEAFF. CDR3 DNA sequence: TGCAGTGCTGACCGGGGCGCCGAAGCTTTCTTT.

J is TRBJ1-1 and V is TRBV28, with 8 bases that match TRBD1. J lost 6 bases, V lost 5 bases, and 14 bases had no gene match. The CDR3 is 16 residues long. The germline V gene has CDR1 MDHEN and CDR2 SYDVKM. CDR3 amino acids: CASSLSRTGWVPEAFF. CDR3 DNA sequence: TGTGCCAGCAGTCTCTCACGGACAGGGTGGGTCCCTGAAGCTTTCTTT.